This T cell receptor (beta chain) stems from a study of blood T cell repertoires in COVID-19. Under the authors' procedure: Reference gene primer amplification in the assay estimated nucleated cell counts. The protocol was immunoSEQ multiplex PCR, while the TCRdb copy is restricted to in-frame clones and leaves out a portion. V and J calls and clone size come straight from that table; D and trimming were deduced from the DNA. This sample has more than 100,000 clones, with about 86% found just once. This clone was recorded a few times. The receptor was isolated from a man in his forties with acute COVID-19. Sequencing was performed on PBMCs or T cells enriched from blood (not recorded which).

The CDR3 here is CASSVLGRRGSEKLFF. The CDR3 DNA sequence: TGTGCCAGCAGTGTTCTCGGGCGCCGAGGGAGTGAAAAACTGTTTTTT. V gene TRBV6-1 combines with J gene TRBJ1-4; D ambiguous. V lost 4 bases to trimming and J lost 7 bases, with 19 bases between them. This CDR3 contains 16 residues. Germline CDR1 and CDR2: MNHNS and SASEGT.